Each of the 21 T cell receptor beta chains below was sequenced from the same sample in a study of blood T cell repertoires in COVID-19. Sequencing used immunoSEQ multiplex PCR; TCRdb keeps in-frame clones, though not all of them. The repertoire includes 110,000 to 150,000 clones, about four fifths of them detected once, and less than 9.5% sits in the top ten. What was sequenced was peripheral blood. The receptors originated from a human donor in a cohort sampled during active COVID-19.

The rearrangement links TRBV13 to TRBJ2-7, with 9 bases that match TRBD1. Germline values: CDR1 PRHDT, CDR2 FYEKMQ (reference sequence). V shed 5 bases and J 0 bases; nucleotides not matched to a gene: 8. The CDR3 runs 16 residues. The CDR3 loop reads CASSLPGTGSSYEQYF. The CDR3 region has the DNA TGTGCCAGCAGCCTACCCGGGACAGGGAGCTCCTACGAGCAGTACTTC.

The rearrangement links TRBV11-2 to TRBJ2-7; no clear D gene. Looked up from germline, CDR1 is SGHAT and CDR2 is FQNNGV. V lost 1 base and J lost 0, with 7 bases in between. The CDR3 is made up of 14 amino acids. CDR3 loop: CASSLAFSSYEQYF. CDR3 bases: TGTGCCAGCAGCTTAGCGTTCAGCTCCTACGAGCAGTACTTC.

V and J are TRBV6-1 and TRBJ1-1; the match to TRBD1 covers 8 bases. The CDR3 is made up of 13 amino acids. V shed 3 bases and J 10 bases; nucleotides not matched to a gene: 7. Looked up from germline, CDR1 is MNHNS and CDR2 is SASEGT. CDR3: CASSDRQGIRAFF. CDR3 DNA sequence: TGTGCCAGCAGTGACAGACAGGGGATACGAGCTTTCTTT.

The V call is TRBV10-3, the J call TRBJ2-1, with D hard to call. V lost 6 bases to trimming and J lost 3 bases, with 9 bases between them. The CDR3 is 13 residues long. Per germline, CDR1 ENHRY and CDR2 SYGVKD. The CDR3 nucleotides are TGTGCCATCAGCGACACAAACTACAATGAGCAGTTCTTC. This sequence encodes CAISDTNYNEQFF.

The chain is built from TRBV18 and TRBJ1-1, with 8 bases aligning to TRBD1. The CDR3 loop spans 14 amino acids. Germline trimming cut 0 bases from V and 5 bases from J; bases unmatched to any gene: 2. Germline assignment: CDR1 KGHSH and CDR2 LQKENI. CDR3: CASSPPQGATEAFF. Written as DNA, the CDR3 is TGTGCCAGCTCACCACCGCAGGGGGCGACTGAAGCTTTCTTT.

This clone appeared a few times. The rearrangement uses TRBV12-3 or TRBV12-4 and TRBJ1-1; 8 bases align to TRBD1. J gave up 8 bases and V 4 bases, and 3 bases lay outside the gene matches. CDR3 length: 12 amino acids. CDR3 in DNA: TGTGCCAGCAGTTCAGGGGGCCACGAAGCTTTCTTT. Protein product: CASSSGGHEAFF.

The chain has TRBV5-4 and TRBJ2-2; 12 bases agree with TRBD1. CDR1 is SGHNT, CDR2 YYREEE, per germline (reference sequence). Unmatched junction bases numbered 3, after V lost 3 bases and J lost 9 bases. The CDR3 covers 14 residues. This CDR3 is CASSWDRGQRELFF. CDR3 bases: TGTGCCAGCAGCTGGGACAGGGGGCAACGGGAGCTGTTTTTT.

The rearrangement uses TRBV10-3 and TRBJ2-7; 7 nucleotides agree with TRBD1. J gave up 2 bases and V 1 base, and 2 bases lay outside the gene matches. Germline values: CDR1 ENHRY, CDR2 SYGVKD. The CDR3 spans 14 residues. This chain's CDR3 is CAISEFQGAYEQYF. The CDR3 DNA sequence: TGTGCCATCAGTGAGTTCCAGGGGGCCTACGAGCAGTACTTC.

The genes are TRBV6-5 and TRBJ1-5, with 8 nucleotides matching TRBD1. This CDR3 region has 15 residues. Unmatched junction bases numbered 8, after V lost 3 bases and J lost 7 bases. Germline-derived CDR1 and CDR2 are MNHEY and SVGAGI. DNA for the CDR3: TGTGCCAGCAGTTATGGGACAGGCCTTGGGCAGCCCCAGCATTTT. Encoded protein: CASSYGTGLGQPQHF.

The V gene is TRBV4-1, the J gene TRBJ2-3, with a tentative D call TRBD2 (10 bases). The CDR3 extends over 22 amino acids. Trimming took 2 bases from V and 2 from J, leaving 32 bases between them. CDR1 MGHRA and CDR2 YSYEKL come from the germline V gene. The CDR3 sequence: CASSQLWGQGLLAGRFTDTQYF. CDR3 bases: TGCGCCAGCAGCCAACTATGGGGACAGGGCCTACTAGCGGGGCGGTTCACAGATACGCAGTATTTT.

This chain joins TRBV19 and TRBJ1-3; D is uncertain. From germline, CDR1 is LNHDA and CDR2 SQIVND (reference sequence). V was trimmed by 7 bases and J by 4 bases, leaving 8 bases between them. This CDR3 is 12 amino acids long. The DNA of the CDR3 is TGTGCCAGTAACGAGGCGGGAAACACCATATATTTT. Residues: CASNEAGNTIYF.

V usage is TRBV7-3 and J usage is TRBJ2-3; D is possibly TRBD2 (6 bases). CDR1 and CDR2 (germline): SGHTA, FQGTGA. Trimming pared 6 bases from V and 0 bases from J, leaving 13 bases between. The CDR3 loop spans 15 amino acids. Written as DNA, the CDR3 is TGTGCCAGCAGGGATGGGCGGGGAAGCACAGATACGCAGTATTTT. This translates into CASRDGRGSTDTQYF. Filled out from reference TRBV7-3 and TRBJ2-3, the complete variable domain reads GAGVSQTPSNKVTEKGKYVELRCDPISGHTALYWYRQSLGQGPEFLIYFQGTGAADDSGLPNDRFFAVRPEGSVSTLKIQRTERGDSAVYLCASRDGRGSTDTQYFGPGTRLTVL.

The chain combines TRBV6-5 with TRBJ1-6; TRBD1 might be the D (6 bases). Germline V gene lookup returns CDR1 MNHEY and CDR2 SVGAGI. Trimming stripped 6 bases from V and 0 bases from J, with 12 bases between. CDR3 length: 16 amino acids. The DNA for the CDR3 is TGTGCCAGCAGATACGGACAGAGCTCCTATAATTCACCCCTCCACTTT. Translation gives CASRYGQSSYNSPLHF.

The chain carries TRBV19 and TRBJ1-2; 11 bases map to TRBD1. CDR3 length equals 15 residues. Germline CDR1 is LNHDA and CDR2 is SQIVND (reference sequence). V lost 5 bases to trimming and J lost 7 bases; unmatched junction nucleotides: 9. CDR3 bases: TGTGCCAGTAGTGCCCGGACAGGGGGCCTCCTTGGCTACACCTTC. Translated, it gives CASSARTGGLLGYTF.

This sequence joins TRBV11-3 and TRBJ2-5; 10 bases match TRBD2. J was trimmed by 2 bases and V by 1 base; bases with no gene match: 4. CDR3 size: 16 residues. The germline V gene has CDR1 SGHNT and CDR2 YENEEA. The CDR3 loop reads CASSLGDSGGQETQYF. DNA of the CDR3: TGTGCCAGCAGCTTAGGTGATAGCGGGGGGCAAGAGACCCAGTACTTC.

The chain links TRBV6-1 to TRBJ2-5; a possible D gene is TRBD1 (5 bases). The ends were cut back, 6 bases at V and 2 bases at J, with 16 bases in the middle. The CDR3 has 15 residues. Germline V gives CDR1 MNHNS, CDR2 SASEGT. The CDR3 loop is CASRRQGLGQETQYF. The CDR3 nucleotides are TGTGCCAGCAGGAGGCAGGGTTTGGGTCAAGAGACCCAGTACTTC.

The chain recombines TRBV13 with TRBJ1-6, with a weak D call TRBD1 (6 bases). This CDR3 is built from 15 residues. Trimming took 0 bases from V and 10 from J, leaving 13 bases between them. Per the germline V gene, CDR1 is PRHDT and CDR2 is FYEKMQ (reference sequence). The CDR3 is CASSLGQGLGSPLHF. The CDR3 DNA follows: TGTGCCAGCAGCTTAGGACAGGGTTTAGGGTCACCCCTCCACTTT.

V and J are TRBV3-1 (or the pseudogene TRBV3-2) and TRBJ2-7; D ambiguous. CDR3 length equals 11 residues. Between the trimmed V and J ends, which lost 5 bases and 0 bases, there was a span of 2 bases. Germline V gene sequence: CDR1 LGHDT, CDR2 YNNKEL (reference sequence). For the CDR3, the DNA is TGTGCCAGCAGCTACTCCTACGAGCAGTACTTC. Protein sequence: CASSYSYEQYF.

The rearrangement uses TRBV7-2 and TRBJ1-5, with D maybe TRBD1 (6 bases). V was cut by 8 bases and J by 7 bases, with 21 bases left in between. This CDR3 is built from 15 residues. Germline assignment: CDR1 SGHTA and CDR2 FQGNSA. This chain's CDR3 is CASGINTGTGQPQHF. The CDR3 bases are TGTGCCAGCGGAATTAATACAGGGACGGGCCAGCCCCAGCATTTT.

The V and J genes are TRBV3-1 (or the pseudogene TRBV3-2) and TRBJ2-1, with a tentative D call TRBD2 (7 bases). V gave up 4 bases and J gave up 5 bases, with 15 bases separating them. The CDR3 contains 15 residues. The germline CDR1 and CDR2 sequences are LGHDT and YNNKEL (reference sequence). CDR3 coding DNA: TGTGCCAGCAGCCTCCAGCCGGGGGGCAACAATGAGCAGTTCTTC. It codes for CASSLQPGGNNEQFF.

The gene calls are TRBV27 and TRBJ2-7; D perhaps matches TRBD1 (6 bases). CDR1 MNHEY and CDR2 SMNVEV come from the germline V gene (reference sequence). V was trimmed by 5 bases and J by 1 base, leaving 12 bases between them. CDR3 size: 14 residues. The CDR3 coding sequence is TGTGCCAGCAGTCTTGACAGGTATTCCTACGAGCAGTACTTC. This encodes CASSLDRYSYEQYF.